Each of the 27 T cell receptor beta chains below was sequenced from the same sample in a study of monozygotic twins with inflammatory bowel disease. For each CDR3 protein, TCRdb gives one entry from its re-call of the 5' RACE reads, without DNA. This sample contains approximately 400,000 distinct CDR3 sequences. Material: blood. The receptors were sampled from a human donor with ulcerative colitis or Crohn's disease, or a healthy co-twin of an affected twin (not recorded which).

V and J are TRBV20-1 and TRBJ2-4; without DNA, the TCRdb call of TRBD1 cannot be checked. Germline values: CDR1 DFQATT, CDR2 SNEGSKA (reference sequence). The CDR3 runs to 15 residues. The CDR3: CSARDWGGVGNIQYF.

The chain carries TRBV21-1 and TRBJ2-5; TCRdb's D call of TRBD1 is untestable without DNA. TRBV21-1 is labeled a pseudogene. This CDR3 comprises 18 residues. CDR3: CASSKAGVDRGCGETQYF.

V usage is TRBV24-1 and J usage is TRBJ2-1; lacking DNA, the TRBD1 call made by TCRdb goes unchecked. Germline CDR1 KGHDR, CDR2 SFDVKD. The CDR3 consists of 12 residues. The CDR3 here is CASGGPRGEQFF.

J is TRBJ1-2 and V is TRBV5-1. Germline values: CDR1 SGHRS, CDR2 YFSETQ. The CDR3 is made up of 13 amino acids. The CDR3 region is CASSLKEFYGYTF. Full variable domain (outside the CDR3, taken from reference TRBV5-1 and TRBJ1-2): KAGVTQTPRYLIKTRGQQVTLSCSPISGHRSVSWYQQTPGQGLQFLFEYFSETQRNKGNFPGRFSGRQFSNSRSEMNVSTLELGDSALYLCASSLKEFYGYTFGSGTRLTVV.

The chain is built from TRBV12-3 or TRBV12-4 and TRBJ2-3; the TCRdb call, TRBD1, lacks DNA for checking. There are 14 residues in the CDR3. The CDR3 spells CASSPGTPTDTQYF.

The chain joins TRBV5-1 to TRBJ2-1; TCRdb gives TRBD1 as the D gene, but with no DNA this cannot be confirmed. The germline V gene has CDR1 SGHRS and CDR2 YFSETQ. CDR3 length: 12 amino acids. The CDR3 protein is CASSLGVHEQFF.

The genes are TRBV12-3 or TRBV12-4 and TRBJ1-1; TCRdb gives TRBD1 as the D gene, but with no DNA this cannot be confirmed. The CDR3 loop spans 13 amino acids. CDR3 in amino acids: CASRSRQDTEAFF.

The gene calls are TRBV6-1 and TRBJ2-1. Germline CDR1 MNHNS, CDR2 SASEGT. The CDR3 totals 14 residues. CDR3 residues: CASIGAASYNEQFF.

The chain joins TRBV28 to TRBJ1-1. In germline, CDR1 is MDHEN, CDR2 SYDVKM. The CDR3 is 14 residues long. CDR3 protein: CASTLITPNTEAFF. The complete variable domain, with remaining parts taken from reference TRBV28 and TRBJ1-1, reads DVKVTQSSRYLVKRTGEKVFLECVQDMDHENMFWYRQDPGLGLRLIYFSYDVKMKEKGDIPEGYSVSREKKERFSLILESASTNQTSMYLCASTLITPNTEAFFGQGTRLTVV.

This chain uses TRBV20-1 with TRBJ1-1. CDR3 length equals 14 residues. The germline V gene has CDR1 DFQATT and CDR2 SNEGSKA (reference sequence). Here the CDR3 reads CSARDARRNTEAFF.

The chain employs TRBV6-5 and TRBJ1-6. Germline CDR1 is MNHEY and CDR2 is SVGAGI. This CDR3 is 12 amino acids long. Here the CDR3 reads CASSYGRSPLHF.

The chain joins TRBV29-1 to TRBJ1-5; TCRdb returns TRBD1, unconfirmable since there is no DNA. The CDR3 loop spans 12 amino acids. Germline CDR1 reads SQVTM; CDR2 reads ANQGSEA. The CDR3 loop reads CSVELPGGPQHF.

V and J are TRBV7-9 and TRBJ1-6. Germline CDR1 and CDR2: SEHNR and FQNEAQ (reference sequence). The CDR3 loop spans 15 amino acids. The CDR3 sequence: CASSLALGSNSPLHF.

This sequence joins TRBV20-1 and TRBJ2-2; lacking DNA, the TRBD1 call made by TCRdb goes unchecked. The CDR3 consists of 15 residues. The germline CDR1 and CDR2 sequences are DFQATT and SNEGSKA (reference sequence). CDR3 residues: CSARPFDRGLGELFF.

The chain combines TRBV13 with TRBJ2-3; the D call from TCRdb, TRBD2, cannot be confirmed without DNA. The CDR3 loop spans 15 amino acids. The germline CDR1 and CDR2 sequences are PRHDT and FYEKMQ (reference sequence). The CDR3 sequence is CASSTPLADADTQYF.

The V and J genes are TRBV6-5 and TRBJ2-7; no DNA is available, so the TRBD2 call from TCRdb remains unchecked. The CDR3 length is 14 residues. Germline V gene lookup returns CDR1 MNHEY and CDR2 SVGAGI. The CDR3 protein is CASSYKARSDEQYF.

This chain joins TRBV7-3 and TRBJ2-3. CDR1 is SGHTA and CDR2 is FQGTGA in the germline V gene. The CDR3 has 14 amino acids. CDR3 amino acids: CASKAEALADTQYF.

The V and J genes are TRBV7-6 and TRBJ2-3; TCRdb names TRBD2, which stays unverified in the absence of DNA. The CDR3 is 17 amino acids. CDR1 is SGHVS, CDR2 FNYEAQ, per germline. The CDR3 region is CASSMGLAGVGTDTQYF.

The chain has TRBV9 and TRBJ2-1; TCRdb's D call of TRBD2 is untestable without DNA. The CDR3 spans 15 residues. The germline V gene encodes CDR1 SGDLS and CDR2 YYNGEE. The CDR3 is CASSGSGTTGNEQFF. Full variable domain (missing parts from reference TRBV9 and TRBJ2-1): DSGVTQTPKHLITATGQRVTLRCSPRSGDLSVYWYQQSLDQGLQFLIQYYNGEERAKGNILERFSAQQFPDLHSELNLSSLELGDSALYFCASSGSGTTGNEQFFGPGTRLTVL.

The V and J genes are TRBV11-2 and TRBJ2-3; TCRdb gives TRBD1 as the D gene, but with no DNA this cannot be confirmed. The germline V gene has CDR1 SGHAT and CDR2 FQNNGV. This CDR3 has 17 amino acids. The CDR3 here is CASSLGTGQGARDTQYF.

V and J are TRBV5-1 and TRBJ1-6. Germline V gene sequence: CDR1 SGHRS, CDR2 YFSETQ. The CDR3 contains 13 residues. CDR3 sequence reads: CASRADTGSPLHF.

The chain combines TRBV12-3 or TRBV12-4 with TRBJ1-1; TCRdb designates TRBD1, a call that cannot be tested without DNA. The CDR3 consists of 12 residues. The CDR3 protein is CATQRGNTEAFF.

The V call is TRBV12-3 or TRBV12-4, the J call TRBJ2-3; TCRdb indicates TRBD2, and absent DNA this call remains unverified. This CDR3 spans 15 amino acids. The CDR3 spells CASSRTSGDTDTQYF.

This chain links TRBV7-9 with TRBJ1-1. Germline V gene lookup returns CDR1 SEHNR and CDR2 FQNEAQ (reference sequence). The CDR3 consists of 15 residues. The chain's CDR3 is CASSLPDTLNTEAFF.

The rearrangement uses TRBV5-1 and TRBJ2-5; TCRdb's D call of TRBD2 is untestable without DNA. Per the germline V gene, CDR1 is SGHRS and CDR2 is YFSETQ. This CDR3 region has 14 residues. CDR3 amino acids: CASSLRAYQETQYF.

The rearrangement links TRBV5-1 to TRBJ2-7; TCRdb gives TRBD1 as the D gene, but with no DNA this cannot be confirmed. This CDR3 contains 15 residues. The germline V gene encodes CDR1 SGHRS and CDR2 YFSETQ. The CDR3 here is CASSLGDRGFYEQYF. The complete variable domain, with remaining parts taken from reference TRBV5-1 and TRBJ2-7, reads KAGVTQTPRYLIKTRGQQVTLSCSPISGHRSVSWYQQTPGQGLQFLFEYFSETQRNKGNFPGRFSGRQFSNSRSEMNVSTLELGDSALYLCASSLGDRGFYEQYFGPGTRLTVT.

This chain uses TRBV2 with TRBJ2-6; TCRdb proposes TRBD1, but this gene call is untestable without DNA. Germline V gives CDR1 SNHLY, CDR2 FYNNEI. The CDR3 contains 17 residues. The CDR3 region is CASNGEGLGSGANVLTF. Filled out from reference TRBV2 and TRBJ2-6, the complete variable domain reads EPEVTQTPSHQVTQMGQEVILRCVPISNHLYFYWYRQILGQKVEFLVSFYNNEISEKSEIFDDQFSVERPDGSNFTLKIRSTKLEDSAMYFCASNGEGLGSGANVLTFGAGSRLTVL.